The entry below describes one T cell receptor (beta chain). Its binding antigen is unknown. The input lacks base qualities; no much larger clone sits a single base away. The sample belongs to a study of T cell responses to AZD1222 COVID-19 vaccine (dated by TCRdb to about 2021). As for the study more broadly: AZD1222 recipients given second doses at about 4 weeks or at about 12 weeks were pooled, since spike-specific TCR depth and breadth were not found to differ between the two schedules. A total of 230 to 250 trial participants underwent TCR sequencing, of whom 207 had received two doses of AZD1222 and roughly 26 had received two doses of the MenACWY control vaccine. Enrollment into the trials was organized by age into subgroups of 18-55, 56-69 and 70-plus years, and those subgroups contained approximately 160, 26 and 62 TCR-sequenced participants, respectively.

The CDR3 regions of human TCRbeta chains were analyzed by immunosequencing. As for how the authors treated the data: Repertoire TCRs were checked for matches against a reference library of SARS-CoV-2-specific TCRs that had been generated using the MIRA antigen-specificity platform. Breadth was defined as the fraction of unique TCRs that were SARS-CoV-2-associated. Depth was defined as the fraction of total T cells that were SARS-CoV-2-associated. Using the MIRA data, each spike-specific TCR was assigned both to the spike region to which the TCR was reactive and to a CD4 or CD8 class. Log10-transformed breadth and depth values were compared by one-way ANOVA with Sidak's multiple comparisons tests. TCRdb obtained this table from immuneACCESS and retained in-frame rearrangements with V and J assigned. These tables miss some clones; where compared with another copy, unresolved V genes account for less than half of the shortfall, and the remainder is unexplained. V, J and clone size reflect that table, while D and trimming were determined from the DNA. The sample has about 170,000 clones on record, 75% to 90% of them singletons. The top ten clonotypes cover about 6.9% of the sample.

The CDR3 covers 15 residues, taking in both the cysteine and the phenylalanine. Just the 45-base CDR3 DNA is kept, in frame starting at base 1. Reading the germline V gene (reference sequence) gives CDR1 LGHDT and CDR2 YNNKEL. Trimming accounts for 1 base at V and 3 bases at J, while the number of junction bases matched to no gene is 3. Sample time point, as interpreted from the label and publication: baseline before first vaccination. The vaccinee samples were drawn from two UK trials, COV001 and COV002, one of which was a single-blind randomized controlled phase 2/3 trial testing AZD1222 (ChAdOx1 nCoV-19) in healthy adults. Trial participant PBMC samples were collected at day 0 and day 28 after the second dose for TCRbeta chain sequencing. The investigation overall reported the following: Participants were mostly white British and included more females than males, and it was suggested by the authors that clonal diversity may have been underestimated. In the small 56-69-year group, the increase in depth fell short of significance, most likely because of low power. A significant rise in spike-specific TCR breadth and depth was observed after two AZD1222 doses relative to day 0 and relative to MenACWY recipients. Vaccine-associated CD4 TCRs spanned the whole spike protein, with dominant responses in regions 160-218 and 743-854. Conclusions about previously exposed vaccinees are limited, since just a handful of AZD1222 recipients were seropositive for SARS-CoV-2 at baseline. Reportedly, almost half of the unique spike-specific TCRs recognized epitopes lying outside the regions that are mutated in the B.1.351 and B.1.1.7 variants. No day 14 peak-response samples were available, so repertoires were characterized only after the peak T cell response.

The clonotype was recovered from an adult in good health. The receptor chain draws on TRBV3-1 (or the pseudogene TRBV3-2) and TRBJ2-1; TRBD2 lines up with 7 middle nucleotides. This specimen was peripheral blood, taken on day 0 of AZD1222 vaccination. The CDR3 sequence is CASSQGGGNYNEQFF. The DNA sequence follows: TGTGCCAGCAGCCAAGGGGGGGGAAACTACAATGAGCAGTTCTTC.